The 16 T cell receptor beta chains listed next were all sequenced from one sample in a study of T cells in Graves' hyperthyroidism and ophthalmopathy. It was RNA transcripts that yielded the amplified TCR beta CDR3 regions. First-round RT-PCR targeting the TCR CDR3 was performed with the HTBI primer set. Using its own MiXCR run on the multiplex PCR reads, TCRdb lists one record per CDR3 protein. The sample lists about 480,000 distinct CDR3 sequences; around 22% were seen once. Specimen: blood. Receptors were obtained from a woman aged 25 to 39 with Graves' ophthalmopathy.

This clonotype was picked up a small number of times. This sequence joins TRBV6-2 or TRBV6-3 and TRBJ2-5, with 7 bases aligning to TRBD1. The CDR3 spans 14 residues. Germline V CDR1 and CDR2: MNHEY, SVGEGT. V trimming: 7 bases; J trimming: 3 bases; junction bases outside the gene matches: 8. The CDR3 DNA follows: TGTGCCAGCACCCGAACCGGGACAGAAGAGACCCAGTACTTC. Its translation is CASTRTGTEETQYF.

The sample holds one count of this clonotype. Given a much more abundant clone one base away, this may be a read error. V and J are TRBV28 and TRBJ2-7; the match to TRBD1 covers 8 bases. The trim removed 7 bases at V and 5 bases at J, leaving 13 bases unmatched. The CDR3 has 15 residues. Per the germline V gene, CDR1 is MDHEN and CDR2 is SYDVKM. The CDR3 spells CASTLVTGGWNEQYF. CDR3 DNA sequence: TGTGCCAGCACTTTGGTCACAGGGGGTTGGAACGAGCAGTACTTC.

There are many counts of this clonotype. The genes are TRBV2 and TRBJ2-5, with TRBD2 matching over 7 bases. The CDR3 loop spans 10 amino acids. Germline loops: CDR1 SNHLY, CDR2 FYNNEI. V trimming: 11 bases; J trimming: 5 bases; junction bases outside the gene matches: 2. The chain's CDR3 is CALGRETQYF. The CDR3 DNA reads TGTGCCCTCGGGAGGGAGACCCAGTACTTC.

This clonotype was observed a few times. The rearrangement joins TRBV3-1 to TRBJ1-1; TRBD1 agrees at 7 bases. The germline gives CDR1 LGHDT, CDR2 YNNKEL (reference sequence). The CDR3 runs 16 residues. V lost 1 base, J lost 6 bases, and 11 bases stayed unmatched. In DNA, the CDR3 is TGTGCCAGCAGCCAAGGGGGGACAGAGGGGGTGGCTGAAGCTTTCTTT. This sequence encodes CASSQGGTEGVAEAFF. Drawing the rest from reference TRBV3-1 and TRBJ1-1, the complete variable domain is DTAVSQTPKYLVTQMGNDKSIKCEQNLGHDTMYWYKQDSKKFLKIMFSYNNKELIINETVPNRFSPKSPDKAHLNLHINSLELGDSAVYFCASSQGGTEGVAEAFFGQGTRLTVV.

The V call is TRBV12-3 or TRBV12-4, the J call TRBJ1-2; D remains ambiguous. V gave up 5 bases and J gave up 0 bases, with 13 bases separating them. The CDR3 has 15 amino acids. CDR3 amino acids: CASSLRGSPNYGYTF. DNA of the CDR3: TGTGCCAGCAGTCTTCGAGGCAGCCCTAACTATGGCTACACCTTC.

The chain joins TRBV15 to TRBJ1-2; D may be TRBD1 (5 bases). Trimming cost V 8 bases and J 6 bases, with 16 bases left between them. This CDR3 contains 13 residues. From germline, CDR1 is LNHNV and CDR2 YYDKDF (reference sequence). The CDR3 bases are TGTGCCACCCGGGTCGCAGGGAGGGATGGCTACACCTTC. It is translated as CATRVAGRDGYTF. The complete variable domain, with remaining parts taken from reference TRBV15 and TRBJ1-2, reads DAMVIQNPRYQVTQFGKPVTLSCSQTLNHNVMYWYQQKSSQAPKLLFHYYDKDFNNEADTPDNFQSRRPNTSFCFLDIRSPGLGDTAMYLCATRVAGRDGYTFGSGTRLTVV.

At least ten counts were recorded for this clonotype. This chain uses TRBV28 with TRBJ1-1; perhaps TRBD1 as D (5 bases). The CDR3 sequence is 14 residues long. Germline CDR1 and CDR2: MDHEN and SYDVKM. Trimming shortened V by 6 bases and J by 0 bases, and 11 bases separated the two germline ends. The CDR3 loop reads CASRLGPLNTEAFF. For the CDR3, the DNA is TGTGCCAGCAGACTGGGACCGCTGAACACTGAAGCTTTCTTT. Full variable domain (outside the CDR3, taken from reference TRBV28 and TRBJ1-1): DVKVTQSSRYLVKRTGEKVFLECVQDMDHENMFWYRQDPGLGLRLIYFSYDVKMKEKGDIPEGYSVSREKKERFSLILESASTNQTSMYLCASRLGPLNTEAFFGQGTRLTVV.

Here the CDR3 DNA reads TGTGCCAGCAGCCAAGATCCCGGGACCCAAGAGACCCAGTACTTC. Amino acids: CASSQDPGTQETQYF. The V gene is TRBV14, the J gene TRBJ2-5; D may be TRBD1 or TRBD2 (5 bases each). V shed 0 bases and J shed 1 base, with 9 bases lying between them. Germline values: CDR1 SGHDN, CDR2 FVKESK. CDR3 length: 15 amino acids.

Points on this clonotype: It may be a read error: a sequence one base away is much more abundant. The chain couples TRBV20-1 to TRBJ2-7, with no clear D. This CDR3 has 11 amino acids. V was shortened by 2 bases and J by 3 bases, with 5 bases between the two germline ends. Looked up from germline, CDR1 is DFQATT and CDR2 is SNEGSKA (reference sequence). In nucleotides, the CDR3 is TGCAGTGCTAGAAGGGACTACGAGCAGTACTTC. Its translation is CSARRDYEQYF.

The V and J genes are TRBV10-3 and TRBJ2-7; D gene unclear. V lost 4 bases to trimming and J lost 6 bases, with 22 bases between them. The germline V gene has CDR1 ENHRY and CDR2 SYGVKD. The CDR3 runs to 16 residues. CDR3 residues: CAISGFFGQTLPEQYF. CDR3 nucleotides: TGTGCCATCAGTGGCTTTTTTGGGCAGACCCTACCCGAGCAGTACTTC.

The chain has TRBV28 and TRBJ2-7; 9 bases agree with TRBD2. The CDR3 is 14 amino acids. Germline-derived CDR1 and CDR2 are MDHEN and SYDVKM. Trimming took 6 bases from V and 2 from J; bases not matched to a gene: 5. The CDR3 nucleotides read TGTGCCAGCAGCCCTCGGACTAGCGCCTACGAGCAGTACTTC. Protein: CASSPRTSAYEQYF.

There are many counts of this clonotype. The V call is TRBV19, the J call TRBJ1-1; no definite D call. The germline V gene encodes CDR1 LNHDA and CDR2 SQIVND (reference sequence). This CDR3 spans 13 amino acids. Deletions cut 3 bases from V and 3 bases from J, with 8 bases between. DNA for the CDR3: TGTGCCAGTAGTATCTCGACGTACACTGAAGCTTTCTTT. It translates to CASSISTYTEAFF.

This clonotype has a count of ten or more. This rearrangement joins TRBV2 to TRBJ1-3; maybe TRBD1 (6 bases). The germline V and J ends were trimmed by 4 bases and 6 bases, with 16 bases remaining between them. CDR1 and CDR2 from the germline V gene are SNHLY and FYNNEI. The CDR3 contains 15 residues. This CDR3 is CASSGGRQDANTIYF. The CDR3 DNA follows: TGTGCCAGCAGTGGGGGTCGACAGGACGCAAACACCATATATTTT.

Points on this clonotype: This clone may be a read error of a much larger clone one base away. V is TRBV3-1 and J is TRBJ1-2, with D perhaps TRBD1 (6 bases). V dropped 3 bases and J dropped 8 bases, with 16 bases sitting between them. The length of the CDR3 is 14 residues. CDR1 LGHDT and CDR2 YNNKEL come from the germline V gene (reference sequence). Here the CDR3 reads CASSQGRQVCGYTF. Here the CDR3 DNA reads TGTGCCAGCAGCCAGGGGAGACAGGTATGCGGCTACACCTTC.

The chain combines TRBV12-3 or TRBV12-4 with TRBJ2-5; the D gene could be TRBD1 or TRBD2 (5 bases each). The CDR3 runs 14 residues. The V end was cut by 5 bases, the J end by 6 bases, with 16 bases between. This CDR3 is CASSTTGRGQTQYF. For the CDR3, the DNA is TGTGCCAGCAGTACAACAGGAAGGGGACAGACCCAGTACTTC.

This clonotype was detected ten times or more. DNA of the CDR3: TGTGCCAGCAGTTACCCTTTAGTGGGGGCCAAAAACATTCAGTACTTC. Protein sequence: CASSYPLVGAKNIQYF. J is TRBJ2-4 and V is TRBV6-2 or TRBV6-3; D uncertain. Germline V gene sequence: CDR1 MNHEY, CDR2 SVGEGT. The CDR3 totals 16 residues. V was shortened by 2 bases and J by 1 base, with 12 bases between the two germline ends.